This is a list of T cell receptor beta chains from one sample in a study of blood T cells in healthy people across ages. TCRdb redid the calling of the 5' RACE reads with MiXCR, one entry per CDR3 protein. The table records 550,000 to 800,000 distinct CDR3 sequences, about 30% of them present only once. The specimen sequenced was blood. These receptors were collected from a woman aged 80 or over in good health. Each CDR3 is given with its conserved first and last residue. The D gene is left open where the match is weak. The size of a clone is reported for some rows only, either as once, few or many, or as a class for expanded clones.

TRBD2	many	TRBV30	TRBJ2-7	CAWSVTSRKYEQYF	TGTGCCTGGAGTGTGACTAGCCGAAAATACGAGCAGTACTTC
-	many	TRBV7-2	TRBJ2-7	CASSPGTPYYEQYF	TGTGCCAGCAGCCCCGGGACACCTTACTACGAGCAGTACTTC
-	few	TRBV5-6	TRBJ1-4	CASSFSGRGPSTNEKLFF	TGTGCCAGCAGCTTCTCGGGCAGGGGCCCCTCAACTAATGAAAAACTGTTTTTT
-	-	TRBV10-3	TRBJ2-3	CAISALATPLDTQYF	TGTGCCATCAGTGCCCTAGCGACGCCCTTAGATACGCAGTATTTT
-	-	TRBV7-8	TRBJ1-5	CASSFPVSNQPQHF	TGTGCCAGCAGCTTTCCGGTCAGCAATCAGCCCCAGCATTTT
-	many	TRBV6-2/TRBV6-3	TRBJ1-2	CASSKDLQGSDGYTF	TGTGCCAGCAGCAAAGACCTACAGGGATCCGATGGCTACACCTTC
-	-	TRBV5-1	TRBJ1-3	CASSAQPRDSGNTIYF	TGCGCCAGCAGCGCACAACCCCGGGACTCTGGAAACACCATATATTTT
-	-	TRBV7-2	TRBJ1-5	CASSPRQRQPQHF	TGTGCCAGCAGCCCCCGGCAAAGGCAGCCCCAGCATTTT
-	many	TRBV6-2/TRBV6-3	TRBJ2-5	CASIFPPGGGETQYF	TGTGCCAGCATCTTTCCCCCCGGGGGCGGTGAGACCCAGTACTTC
-	few	TRBV14	TRBJ2-1	CASSRKGLVSYNEQFF	TGTGCCAGCAGCCGAAAGGGGCTAGTGAGCTACAATGAGCAGTTCTTC
-	many	TRBV7-8	TRBJ1-5	CASSPSGSRPNSNQPQHF	TGTGCCAGCAGCCCGAGCGGGTCCCGGCCGAATAGCAATCAGCCCCAGCATTTT
-	few	TRBV6-2/TRBV6-3	TRBJ1-5	CASTIGGNQPQHF	TGTGCCAGCACCATCGGGGGCAATCAGCCCCAGCATTTT
TRBD2	-	TRBV2	TRBJ2-1	CAGSGIGGGDYEQFF	TGTGCCGGCAGTGGCATTGGCGGGGGGGATTATGAGCAGTTCTTC
-	-	TRBV5-1	TRBJ2-6	CASSSGPGESAGANVLTF	TGCGCCAGCAGCTCCGGGCCAGGGGAGAGCGCTGGGGCCAACGTCCTGACTTTC
-	few	TRBV11-3	TRBJ2-2	CASSFTGTSDGELFF	TGTGCCAGCAGCTTTACCGGGACATCGGACGGGGAGCTGTTTTTT
TRBD1	many	TRBV12-3/TRBV12-4	TRBJ1-1	CASSSRQGFTEAFF	TGTGCCAGCAGTTCCCGACAGGGTTTTACGGAAGCTTTCTTT
TRBD1	-	TRBV29-1	TRBJ1-2	CSVEGPGQGNYGYTF	TGCAGCGTTGAAGGACCGGGACAGGGTAACTATGGCTACACCTTC
TRBD2	many	TRBV6-2/TRBV6-3	TRBJ2-5	CASSYRGGSYQETQYF	TGTGCCAGCAGTTACCGGGGGGGGTCCTACCAAGAGACCCAGTACTTC
-	-	TRBV20-1	TRBJ1-2	CSLPRVEGDYGYTF	TGCAGTCTTCCACGGGTTGAGGGGGACTATGGCTACACCTTC
-	-	TRBV20-1	TRBJ2-2	CSARDGRGRTGELFF	TGCAGTGCTAGAGATGGCAGGGGCAGGACCGGGGAGCTGTTTTTT
-	-	TRBV5-1	TRBJ2-3	CASSLGQWGADTQYF	TGCGCCAGCAGCCTAGGCCAGTGGGGCGCAGATACGCAGTATTTT
TRBD1	many	TRBV5-1	TRBJ1-2	CASSPKQGAVYGYTF	TGCGCCAGCAGCCCGAAACAGGGGGCGGTCTATGGCTACACCTTC
-	-	TRBV9	TRBJ1-3	CASSTGEVFQGNTIYF	TGTGCCAGCAGCACGGGAGAGGTGTTCCAAGGAAACACCATATATTTT
-	many	TRBV7-2	TRBJ1-5	CASSPDSFSNQPQHF	TGTGCCAGCAGCCCTGACAGTTTCAGCAATCAGCCCCAGCATTTT
TRBD2	-	TRBV10-3	TRBJ2-3	CAIRVGLAGGDTQYF	TGTGCCATCCGAGTCGGGCTAGCGGGAGGTGATACGCAGTATTTT
-	-	TRBV12-3/TRBV12-4	TRBJ2-1	CASSPKGKHNEQFF	TGTGCCAGCAGCCCCAAGGGCAAGCACAATGAGCAGTTCTTC
-	few	TRBV18	TRBJ1-6	CASSPENSPLHF	TGTGCCAGCTCACCAGAGAATTCACCCCTCCACTTT